The 21 T cell receptor beta chains in this list originate from one sample, sequenced in a study of cytomegalovirus exposure and HLA in healthy donors. PCR used 60 Vbeta primers and 13 Jbeta primers. Data came from immunoSEQ multiplex PCR; TCRdb stores just in-frame clones and leaves some out. The sample yields roughly 78,000 clones, roughly 64% seen once. Sequenced input: PBMCs. These receptor sequences come from a man younger than 45 in good health and CMV-seropositive.

V gene TRBV7-9 combines with J gene TRBJ2-1; 9 positions agree with TRBD2. The CDR3 totals 16 residues. J lost 5 bases, V lost 5 bases, and 10 bases had no gene match. Germline V CDR1 and CDR2: SEHNR, FQNEAQ (reference sequence). The CDR3, as DNA: TGTGCCAGCAGCGCGTCACCGGGACTAGCAGACAATGAGCAGTTCTTC. Translation: CASSASPGLADNEQFF.

The V and J genes are TRBV7-3 and TRBJ2-5; 12 bases match TRBD2. This CDR3 has 15 residues. Germline V gene data show CDR1 as SGHTA and CDR2 as FQGTGA. The junction had 5 bases not matched to a gene; V was cut back by 4 bases and J by 5 bases. DNA of the CDR3: TGTGCCAGCAGCTCCCCGACTAGCGGGAGTGAGACCCAGTACTTC. It codes for CASSSPTSGSETQYF.

This clone has just a few counts. The chain joins TRBV7-9 to TRBJ1-6, with D perhaps TRBD1 (6 bases). With 3 bases removed from V and 10 bases from J, the gap between germline ends came to 13 bases. This CDR3 spans 14 amino acids. Germline-derived CDR1 and CDR2 are SEHNR and FQNEAQ (reference sequence). The CDR3: CASSLGGLRSPLHF. In DNA form, the CDR3 reads TGTGCCAGCAGCTTGGGGGGGCTTAGATCACCCCTCCACTTT.

This clone was observed a single time. This rearrangement joins TRBV2 to TRBJ2-7, with 7 bases lining up with TRBD1. In germline, CDR1 is SNHLY, CDR2 FYNNEI. V lost 6 bases and J lost 2; bases outside the gene matches: 10. The CDR3 is made up of 15 amino acids. The CDR3: CASRQGDSPAYEQYF. CDR3 nucleotides: TGTGCCAGCAGACAAGGGGACAGCCCAGCCTACGAGCAGTACTTC.

This chain joins TRBV6-1 and TRBJ2-2; weak D call: TRBD2 (5 bases). The germline V gene encodes CDR1 MNHNS and CDR2 SASEGT. This CDR3 is 15 amino acids long. The ends were cut back, 5 bases at V and 4 bases at J, with 14 bases in the middle. DNA for the CDR3: TGTGCCAGCAGTAGGACTCAGCTGGGCACCGGGGAGCTGTTTTTT. Its protein is CASSRTQLGTGELFF.

V usage is TRBV7-2 and J usage is TRBJ2-2, with 7 nucleotides matching TRBD1. The CDR3 has 15 residues. J gave up 6 bases and V 5 bases, and 9 bases lay outside the gene matches. The germline V gene encodes CDR1 SGHTA and CDR2 FQGNSA. CDR3 coding DNA: TGTGCCAGCAGCCTGAATCGACAGGGTTCCGGGGAGCTGTTTTTT. Translating gives CASSLNRQGSGELFF. Supplemented by reference TRBV7-2 and TRBJ2-2, the full variable domain reads GAGVSQSPSNKVTEKGKDVELRCDPISGHTALYWYRQSLGQGLEFLIYFQGNSAPDKSGLPSDRFSAERTGGSVSTLTIQRTQQEDSAVYLCASSLNRQGSGELFFGEGSRLTVL.

V is TRBV5-1 and J is TRBJ2-2, with a tentative D call TRBD2 (5 bases). V was trimmed by 4 bases and J by 0 bases, leaving 7 bases between them. The CDR3 totals 14 residues. Germline-derived CDR1 and CDR2 are SGHRS and YFSETQ. CDR3 sequence reads: CASSGRANTGELFF. The CDR3 nucleotides read TGCGCCAGCAGCGGGCGGGCGAACACCGGGGAGCTGTTTTTT. The full variable domain, completed using reference TRBV5-1 and TRBJ2-2, is KAGVTQTPRYLIKTRGQQVTLSCSPISGHRSVSWYQQTPGQGLQFLFEYFSETQRNKGNFPGRFSGRQFSNSRSEMNVSTLELGDSALYLCASSGRANTGELFFGEGSRLTVL.

The chain carries TRBV11-2 and TRBJ2-7; D not certain. Trimming stripped 5 bases from V and 5 bases from J, with 19 bases between. Germline-derived CDR1 and CDR2 are SGHAT and FQNNGV. This CDR3 is 15 amino acids long. The CDR3 loop reads CASSLNGLDSDEQYF. CDR3 sequence (DNA): TGTGCCAGCAGCCTTAACGGGTTGGATTCAGACGAGCAGTACTTC.

This CDR3 is CASSFLQGPSGEQFF. In nucleotides, the CDR3 is TGTGCCAGCAGCTTTCTACAGGGGCCGTCAGGCGAGCAGTTCTTC. The rearrangement joins TRBV7-3 to TRBJ2-1; 7 bases are a match to TRBD1. The CDR3 length is 15 residues. Germline loops: CDR1 SGHTA, CDR2 FQGTGA. V was clipped by 3 bases and J by 10 bases; unmatched bases: 12.

This clone was counted only a few times. V usage is TRBV27 and J usage is TRBJ2-3; 8 bases fit TRBD2. CDR1 and CDR2 (germline): MNHEY, SMNVEV (reference sequence). J was trimmed by 7 bases and V by 1 base; bases with no gene match: 7. This CDR3 region has 15 residues. In DNA, the CDR3 is TGTGCCAGCAGTTTATACACCGGGACTAGTAATACGCAGTATTTT. Protein: CASSLYTGTSNTQYF.

The chain combines TRBV27 with TRBJ2-1, with 12 bases identical to TRBD2. Germline V gene lookup returns CDR1 MNHEY and CDR2 SMNVEV (reference sequence). Germline trimming cut 2 bases from V and 4 bases from J; bases unmatched to any gene: 6. The CDR3 has 17 residues. CDR3 sequence (DNA): TGTGCCAGCAGTTTACGGGCTAGCGGGAGGGCATACAATGAGCAGTTCTTC. It specifies CASSLRASGRAYNEQFF.

A single count supports this clone. This chain uses TRBV11-2 with TRBJ1-1; TRBD1 is a possible D gene (5 bases). The CDR3 length is 15 residues. In germline, CDR1 is SGHAT, CDR2 FQNNGV. With 5 bases removed from V and 0 bases from J, the gap between germline ends came to 13 bases. CDR3 nucleotides: TGTGCCAGCAGCCCCCAGGGCGGATTGAACACTGAAGCTTTCTTT. Its protein product is CASSPQGGLNTEAFF.

The genes are TRBV4-2 and TRBJ2-3, with a tentative D call TRBD2 (6 bases). V was cut by 2 bases and J by 2 bases, with 14 bases left in between. The CDR3 runs 16 residues. The germline CDR1 and CDR2 sequences are LGHNA and YNFKEQ. DNA for the CDR3: TGTGCCAGCAGCCAACTCGCCGCGGGAATCACAGATACGCAGTATTTT. This translates into CASSQLAAGITDTQYF.

V usage is TRBV11-2 and J usage is TRBJ2-5; TRBD2 agrees at 11 bases. CDR1 is SGHAT, CDR2 FQNNGV, per germline. The trim removed 2 bases at V and 1 base at J, leaving 3 bases unmatched. The CDR3 sequence is 16 residues long. The CDR3 sequence is CASSLLAGGTQETQYF. The DNA of the CDR3 is TGTGCCAGCAGCTTATTAGCGGGAGGGACCCAAGAGACCCAGTACTTC.

This clone was observed once. The chain is built from TRBV7-2 and TRBJ2-3, with TRBD2 matching over 7 bases. V lost 5 bases and J lost 0; bases outside the gene matches: 11. The CDR3 contains 17 residues. Germline CDR1 and CDR2: SGHTA and FQGNSA. CDR3 in amino acids: CASSLLGGSGSTDTQYF. CDR3 nucleotide sequence: TGTGCCAGCAGCCTACTGGGCGGGAGCGGGAGCACAGATACGCAGTATTTT.

The rearrangement uses TRBV5-1 and TRBJ2-1, with D perhaps matching TRBD2 (5 bases). CDR3 length: 12 amino acids. V lost 2 bases and J 7 bases, leaving 7 bases between the germline ends. Germline-derived CDR1 and CDR2 are SGHRS and YFSETQ. CDR3 sequence: CASSFSVNEQFF. The CDR3, as DNA: TGCGCCAGCAGCTTTAGCGTAAATGAGCAGTTCTTC.

With regard to this clone: Other nucleotide sequences from this sample produce the same CDR3. The chain joins TRBV5-6 to TRBJ1-5; a weak D match, TRBD1 (6 bases). V gave up 2 bases and J gave up 3 bases, with 12 bases separating them. The CDR3 spans 15 residues. Germline loops: CDR1 SGHDT, CDR2 YYEEEE. CDR3 sequence (DNA): TGTGCCAGCAGCTTCTTTGACAGGAACAATCAGCCCCAGCATTTT. It is translated as CASSFFDRNNQPQHF.

This chain uses TRBV9 with TRBJ2-1, with D perhaps TRBD2 (6 bases). With 0 bases removed from V and 6 bases from J, the gap between germline ends came to 13 bases. Per the germline V gene, CDR1 is SGDLS and CDR2 is YYNGEE. The CDR3 has 15 amino acids. The CDR3 DNA follows: TGTGCCAGCAGCGTAGGGGCGGGGCCGGGCAATGAGCAGTTCTTC. Its translation is CASSVGAGPGNEQFF.

This clone was seen more than once but under ten times. The J gene is TRBJ2-1, the V gene TRBV7-2; 7 bases align to TRBD1. The CDR3 is 15 residues long. Germline CDR1 SGHTA, CDR2 FQGNSA. V lost 5 bases to trimming and J lost 3 bases; unmatched junction nucleotides: 7. The DNA for the CDR3 is TGTGCCAGCAGCCTTAGACAGGGCGTCTACAATGAGCAGTTCTTC. Its translation: CASSLRQGVYNEQFF.

This chain links TRBV9 with TRBJ2-3; TRBD2 agrees at 12 bases. CDR3 length equals 15 residues. V lost 6 bases, J lost 4 bases, and 6 bases stayed unmatched. In germline, CDR1 is SGDLS, CDR2 YYNGEE. The DNA of the CDR3 is TGTGCCAGCACCACTAGCGGGGGGTTGGCAGATACGCAGTATTTT. Translation: CASTTSGGLADTQYF.

This rearrangement joins TRBV27 to TRBJ1-5, with 7 bases lining up with TRBD1. CDR3 length equals 13 residues. Germline V gene data show CDR1 as MNHEY and CDR2 as SMNVEV (reference sequence). The ends lost 6 bases at V and 5 bases at J; junction bases unmatched: 4. CDR3 nucleotides: TGTGCCAGCAGCTGGACAGGACATCAGCCCCAGCATTTT. Translation gives CASSWTGHQPQHF.